These T cell receptor beta chains were read from a single sample in a study of HIV-infected patients and healthy controls. TCRdb redid the calling of the 5' RACE reads with MiXCR, one entry per CDR3 protein. This sample has 8,000 to 11,000 distinct CDR3 sequences, with approximately 8.2% found just once. The specimen was blood. These TCRs come from an adult in good health. Each CDR3 is given with its conserved first and last residue. Each record gives: clone size, V gene, J gene, D gene, CDR3 DNA, CDR3 protein. D genes are given only for firm matches. Only some rows state a clone size, as once, few, many or a class for expanded clones.

.	TRBV12-3/TRBV12-4	TRBJ2-1	TRBD1	TGTGCCAGCAGCACACAGGGGTTCAATGAGCAGTTCTTC	CASSTQGFNEQFF
medium-sized	TRBV12-3/TRBV12-4	TRBJ1-2	.	TGTGCCAGCAGTTTTTCCAGGGCCGGCTCTGATGGCTACACCTTC	CASSFSRAGSDGYTF
many	TRBV12-3/TRBV12-4	TRBJ1-1	TRBD1	TGTGCCAGCAAACTGACAGGGGTAGACACTGAAGCTTTCTTT	CASKLTGVDTEAFF
many	TRBV4-1	TRBJ1-5	.	TGCGCCAGCAGCCAAGGAGGTGATCAGCCCCAGCATTTT	CASSQGGDQPQHF
medium-sized	TRBV11-2	TRBJ2-1	.	TGTGCCAGCAGCTTCAGACAAGGGAATGAGCAGTTCTTC	CASSFRQGNEQFF
.	TRBV6-2/TRBV6-3	TRBJ1-5	TRBD1	TGTGCCAGTGGGGACAGGAGAAATCAGCCCCAGCATTTT	CASGDRRNQPQHF
many	TRBV7-9	TRBJ2-5	.	TGTGCCAGCAGCTTAGAGCTCGGGGGCCTCCAAGAGACCCAGTACTTC	CASSLELGGLQETQYF
.	TRBV5-4	TRBJ1-1	.	TGTGCCAGCACCTATAAGGGTGAAGCTTTCTTT	CASTYKGEAFF
medium-sized	TRBV6-5	TRBJ2-3	.	TGTGCCAGCAGTTACTCTCGCCTCCCCACAGATACGCAGTATTTT	CASSYSRLPTDTQYF
.	TRBV2	TRBJ1-5	TRBD1	TGTGCCAGATACCCCCAGGATCTTCGACAGGGTTGCAATCAGCCCCAGCATTTT	CARYPQDLRQGCNQPQHF
many	TRBV10-3	TRBJ2-7	.	TGTGCCATCAGTGAATTCAGGACACCATCCCCCTACGAGCAGTACTTC	CAISEFRTPSPYEQYF
many	TRBV7-9	TRBJ2-5	TRBD1	TGTGCCAGCAGCTTAGAACAGGGGACCCCCCAGTACTTC	CASSLEQGTPQYF
medium-sized	TRBV6-1	TRBJ1-5	.	TGTGCCAGCAGTCGTGTCCAGACAAATCAGCCCCAGCATTTT	CASSRVQTNQPQHF
many	TRBV20-1	TRBJ2-3	.	TGCAGTGCTCCCTCCTCGGGACGGTCGTCAGATACGCAGTATTTT	CSAPSSGRSSDTQYF
many	TRBV6-6	TRBJ1-3	.	TGTGCCAGCAGCCTGGGCCCTTCGTCTGGAAACACCATATATTTT	CASSLGPSSGNTIYF
medium-sized	TRBV7-9	TRBJ2-4	TRBD2	TGTGCCAGCAGTCCCGGGGGGGCTCCAGCCAAAAACATTCAGTACTTC	CASSPGGAPAKNIQYF
few	TRBV11-2	TRBJ2-1	.	TGTGCCAGCAGCCGGGACTCACAAGGGCAGTTCTTC	CASSRDSQGQFF
many	TRBV12-3/TRBV12-4	TRBJ1-1	.	TGTGCCAGCACCGATTTACGGGGAGGGGTTAACACTGAAGCTTTCTTT	CASTDLRGGVNTEAFF
.	TRBV30	TRBJ2-7	.	TGTGCCTGGAGTGTACAGTGGGGACCACAGTACTTC	CAWSVQWGPQYF
few	TRBV4-1	TRBJ2-7	.	TGCGCCAGCAGACTGGCACTATTCTCCTACGAGCAGTACTTC	CASRLALFSYEQYF
medium-sized	TRBV20-1	TRBJ1-2	.	TGCAGTGCTCACTGGGGAGCTAACTATGGCTACACCTTC	CSAHWGANYGYTF
once	TRBV25-1	TRBJ2-1	TRBD1	TGTGCCAGCAGTTCGGGGACAGGGGATTACAATGAGCAGTTCTTC	CASSSGTGDYNEQFF
medium-sized	TRBV7-9	TRBJ2-1	.	TGTGCCAGCAGCTTAGTTGAGCAGTTCTTC	CASSLVEQFF
.	TRBV7-9	TRBJ1-6	.	TGTGCCAGCAGCTCGGACCATTCACCCCTCCACTTT	CASSSDHSPLHF
many	TRBV5-6	TRBJ1-1	TRBD1	TGTGCCAGCAGACCCGGGACAGGGGGTAGGGCTTTCTTT	CASRPGTGGRAFF
many	TRBV18	TRBJ1-2	TRBD1	TGTGCCAGCTCGCGGGACAGGCTTGTCTATGGCTACACCTTC	CASSRDRLVYGYTF
medium-sized	TRBV28	TRBJ1-5	.	TGTGCCAGCAGTTTATCAGGGGCAAATCAGCCCCAGCATTTT	CASSLSGANQPQHF
.	TRBV29-1	TRBJ2-3	.	TGCAGCGTTGAAACGGGGGGCACAGATACGCAGTATTTT	CSVETGGTDTQYF
.	TRBV6-5	TRBJ2-3	TRBD2	TGTGCCAGCAGGTCCACGCCGGGGCTAGCGGGCACAGATACGCAGTATTTT	CASRSTPGLAGTDTQYF
many	TRBV20-1	TRBJ1-1	.	TGCAGTGCTAGAGCGAGCAGGGGCCACACTGAAGCTTTCTTT	CSARASRGHTEAFF
medium-sized	TRBV6-6	TRBJ1-1	.	TGTGCCAGCAGGACAGTTTTTAACACTGAAGCTTTCTTT	CASRTVFNTEAFF
many	TRBV7-9	TRBJ2-1	.	TGTGCCAGCAGCTTATCAAGCGGATGGTACAATGAGCAGTTCTTC	CASSLSSGWYNEQFF
few	TRBV29-1	TRBJ1-1	.	TGCAGCGTCGGCCTGCGGTATGGGAACACTGAAGCTTTCTTT	CSVGLRYGNTEAFF
medium-sized	TRBV5-1	TRBJ2-5	TRBD2	TGCGCCAGCAGCTTTGGCGGCGGGGGCCAAGAGACCCAGTACTTC	CASSFGGGGQETQYF
medium-sized	TRBV10-2	TRBJ1-2	.	TGCGCCAGCTCAGTCGAACATTATGGCTACACCTTC	CASSVEHYGYTF
medium-sized	TRBV6-5	TRBJ1-1	TRBD1	TGTGCCAGCAGTAGGCGCCCGGACAGGGTGAACACTGAAGCTTTCTTT	CASSRRPDRVNTEAFF
medium-sized	TRBV29-1	TRBJ2-5	.	TGCAGCGTTGAATCTGGGGGCGATGAGACCCAGTACTTC	CSVESGGDETQYF
many	TRBV15	TRBJ1-2	TRBD1	TGTGCCACCAGCGGGGACAGGGGGAATGGCTACACCTTC	CATSGDRGNGYTF
.	TRBV6-1	TRBJ2-3	TRBD2	TGTGCCAGCAGTATAGCGGGGGGGCTGGCAGATACGCAGTATTTT	CASSIAGGLADTQYF
medium-sized	TRBV7-2	TRBJ2-1	.	TGTGCCAGCATGAAAGCATACAATGAGCAGTTCTTC	CASMKAYNEQFF
many	TRBV11-2	TRBJ1-1	TRBD1	TGTGCCAGCAGCGTCATATCAGGGGGCACTGAAGCTTTCTTT	CASSVISGGTEAFF
.	TRBV5-6	TRBJ1-1	TRBD1	TGTGCCAGCAGCCCTGCAACAGGGGGGAGGGTTCGTGACACTGAAGCTTTCTTT	CASSPATGGRVRDTEAFF
.	TRBV12-3/TRBV12-4	TRBJ2-3	TRBD2	TGTGCCAGCAGCTGGACTAGCGGGGGAGATACGCAGTATTTT	CASSWTSGGDTQYF
many	TRBV5-1	TRBJ1-6	.	TGCGCCAGCAGCTTACAGGGATTCTCCTATAATTCACCCCTCCACTTT	CASSLQGFSYNSPLHF
many	TRBV12-3/TRBV12-4	TRBJ1-1	TRBD1	TGTGCCAGCAGTCCGGACAGGAAAGCTTTCTTT	CASSPDRKAFF
many	TRBV14	TRBJ2-2	.	TGTGCCAGCAGCCGAACAGGGAGCCTAACCGGGGAGCTGTTTTTT	CASSRTGSLTGELFF
medium-sized	TRBV29-1	TRBJ1-5	.	TGCAGCGTTGGGCAGACGAGCAATCAGCCCCAGCATTTT	CSVGQTSNQPQHF
many	TRBV5-5	TRBJ2-7	TRBD1	TGTGCCAGCAGCTTGCGGGGACAGGGCTACGAGCAGTACTTC	CASSLRGQGYEQYF
.	TRBV2	TRBJ1-5	TRBD1	TGTGCCAGCAGTGAGGACAGGGGGCTGAGCAATCAGCCCCAGCATTTT	CASSEDRGLSNQPQHF
medium-sized	TRBV27	TRBJ1-4	.	TGTGCCAGCAGTTTATCAGGCAGACCTAATGAAAAACTGTTTTTT	CASSLSGRPNEKLFF
many	TRBV5-4	TRBJ1-2	.	TGTGCCAGCAGCTTGGAAGGAGTGTTTTATGGCTACACCTTC	CASSLEGVFYGYTF
medium-sized	TRBV20-1	TRBJ1-6	.	TGCAGTGCTAGAGGAGTAGACACCGATAATTCACCCCTCCACTTT	CSARGVDTDNSPLHF
medium-sized	TRBV20-1	TRBJ1-2	.	TGCAGTGCTGCCCCTATCGGCTACACCTTC	CSAAPIGYTF
many	TRBV20-1	TRBJ2-5	TRBD1	TGCAGTGCCACGACAGGGTTCCAAGAGACCCAGTACTTC	CSATTGFQETQYF
.	TRBV5-1	TRBJ2-5	.	TGCGCCAGCAGCGGAGGCGGAGGAGGGACCCAGTACTTC	CASSGGGGGTQYF
.	TRBV29-1	TRBJ1-2	.	TGCAGCGTTGCTACAGTCGTCGCCCCAAGGGGCGATGGCTACACCTTC	CSVATVVAPRGDGYTF
medium-sized	TRBV20-1	TRBJ1-2	.	TGCAGTGCTATTCATCAGGATAGCTATGGCTACACCTTC	CSAIHQDSYGYTF
.	TRBV20-1	TRBJ1-1	TRBD1	TGCAGTGCTAGAGATCGGGGGACAGCGGACACTGAAGCTTTCTTT	CSARDRGTADTEAFF
many	TRBV30	TRBJ2-7	.	TGTGCCTGGAGTGTTTCGGGGTGGGAGCAGTACTTC	CAWSVSGWEQYF